This TCR beta chain stems from a study of OX40 agonist ivuxolimab in advanced cancers. As for the study in general: Three dose-escalation patients had partial responses: one with hepatocellular carcinoma and two with cutaneous melanoma.

The data were produced by immunoSEQ multiplex PCR, yet TCRdb's version contains in-frame clones alone and is incomplete. The sample contains tens of thousands of clones, roughly nine tenths of which appear only once. Sequenced here: CD4+ or CD8+ T cells sorted from blood, sampled in a trial of the OX40 agonist ivuxolimab. This clonotype originated in an adult with an advanced solid tumor such as melanoma, head and neck, liver or kidney cancer.

CDR3 bases: TGTGCCAGCAGCTTGGCGGGACCCCTCCACTTT. It specifies CASSLAGPLHF. V is TRBV5-5 and J is TRBJ1-6; D is uncertain. The germline V gene has CDR1 SGHKS and CDR2 YYEKEE (reference sequence). Between the trimmed V and J ends, which lost 0 bases and 12 bases, there was a span of 4 bases. The CDR3 length is 11 residues. Full variable domain (rest looked up from reference TRBV5-5 and TRBJ1-6): DAGVTQSPTHLIKTRGQQVTLRCSPISGHKSVSWYQQVLGQGPQFIFQYYEKEERGRGNFPDRFSARQFPNYSSELNVNALLLGDSALYLCASSLAGPLHFGNGTRLTVT.